The 10 T cell receptor beta chains below all came from one sample that was sequenced in a study of OX40 agonist ivuxolimab in advanced cancers. The data were produced by immunoSEQ multiplex PCR, yet TCRdb's version contains in-frame clones alone and is incomplete. The table lists some 17,000 clones, 70% to 90% of them singletons. Material: CD4+ or CD8+ T cells sorted from blood, obtained in a trial of the OX40 agonist ivuxolimab. The source is an adult with an advanced solid tumor such as melanoma, head and neck, liver or kidney cancer.

The sample holds one count of this clone. V is TRBV29-1 and J is TRBJ2-1; 8 bases are a match to TRBD2. Germline assignment: CDR1 SQVTM and CDR2 ANQGSEA. CDR3 size: 16 residues. Germline trimming cut 1 base from V and 3 bases from J; bases unmatched to any gene: 8. Here the CDR3 reads CSVEGIETSDYNEQFF. Here the CDR3 DNA reads TGCAGCGTTGAAGGGATTGAGACTAGCGACTACAATGAGCAGTTCTTC.

The rearrangement uses TRBV19 and TRBJ2-1; TRBD2 matches 9 bases. The germline CDR1 and CDR2 sequences are LNHDA and SQIVND (reference sequence). The V gene end was trimmed by 5 bases and the J gene end by 5 bases; junction bases not matched to a gene: 7. The CDR3 contains 15 residues. The chain's CDR3 is CASSLVAGANNEQFF. For the CDR3, the DNA is TGTGCCAGTAGTCTAGTAGCGGGGGCAAACAATGAGCAGTTCTTC.

The chain links TRBV6-6 to TRBJ1-1; D is perhaps TRBD1 (5 bases). The CDR3 loop spans 12 amino acids. Trimming shortened V by 1 base and J by 5 bases, and 5 bases separated the two germline ends. The germline V gene has CDR1 MNHNY and CDR2 SVGAGI (reference sequence). CDR3 residues: CASSYWGTEAFF. The CDR3 coding sequence is TGTGCCAGCAGTTACTGGGGGACTGAAGCTTTCTTT.

This clone came up a few times. The rearrangement links TRBV6-4 to TRBJ2-1, with D unresolved. The CDR3 spans 10 residues. V was shortened by 6 bases and J by 5 bases, with 2 bases between the two germline ends. Germline CDR1 and CDR2: MRHNA and SNTAGT. CDR3 sequence (DNA): TGTGCCAGCAGGCACAATGAGCAGTTCTTC. It is translated as CASRHNEQFF.

The J gene is TRBJ2-1, the V gene TRBV5-1; D remains ambiguous. V was clipped by 3 bases and J by 8 bases, with 12 bases between them. The CDR3 has 13 residues. The germline V gene encodes CDR1 SGHRS and CDR2 YFSETQ. The CDR3 coding sequence is TGCGCCAGCAGCTGGCTCAAGCCGTATGAGCAGTTCTTC. Translation gives CASSWLKPYEQFF. Looking up the rest from reference TRBV5-1 and TRBJ2-1 gives the full variable domain: KAGVTQTPRYLIKTRGQQVTLSCSPISGHRSVSWYQQTPGQGLQFLFEYFSETQRNKGNFPGRFSGRQFSNSRSEMNVSTLELGDSALYLCASSWLKPYEQFFGPGTRLTVL.

The gene calls are TRBV25-1 and TRBJ2-5; no clear D. This CDR3 is 12 amino acids long. Germline V CDR1 and CDR2: MGHDK, SYGVNS. V lost 3 bases and J lost 7, with 9 bases in between. The CDR3 nucleotides read TGTGCCAGCAGTGATGTCGACGGGACCCAGTACTTC. Its translation is CASSDVDGTQYF. The full variable domain, its missing parts supplied by reference TRBV25-1 and TRBJ2-5, is EADIYQTPRYLVIGTGKKITLECSQTMGHDKMYWYQQDPGMELHLIHYSYGVNSTEKGDLSSESTVSRIRTEHFPLTLESARPSHTSQYLCASSDVDGTQYFGPGTRLLVL.

This chain joins TRBV7-2 and TRBJ2-7; 9 nucleotides agree with TRBD1. Germline V CDR1 and CDR2: SGHTA, FQGNSA. The ends lost 6 bases at V and 6 bases at J; junction bases unmatched: 6. CDR3 size: 13 residues. The DNA of the CDR3 is TGTGCCAGCAGTTATTCGGACAGGGGCGAGCAGTACTTC. Amino acid sequence: CASSYSDRGEQYF.

The CDR3 spells CASIGSTNEKLFF. Written as DNA, the CDR3 is TGTGCCAGCATCGGGTCAACTAATGAAAAACTGTTTTTT. The chain has TRBV2 and TRBJ1-4; no clear D gene. This CDR3 comprises 13 residues. Looked up from germline, CDR1 is SNHLY and CDR2 is FYNNEI. The V and J ends lost 7 bases and 0 bases respectively, with 6 bases between them.

The chain is built from TRBV2 and TRBJ1-4; 11 bases map to TRBD1. The J segment lost 7 bases and the V segment lost 9 bases, leaving 4 bases of the junction unmatched. The CDR3 is 13 residues long. Germline CDR1 and CDR2: SNHLY and FYNNEI. For the CDR3, the DNA is TGTGCCAGTACCGGGACAGGGGGTGAAAAACTGTTTTTT. Protein product: CASTGTGGEKLFF.

The chain uses TRBV9 and TRBJ1-4, with 10 bases identical to TRBD1. Looked up from germline, CDR1 is SGDLS and CDR2 is YYNGEE. The CDR3 has 15 residues. The J segment lost 5 bases and the V segment lost 3 bases, leaving 4 bases of the junction unmatched. CDR3 nucleotides: TGTGCCAGCAGCGGGGGGACAGGGGTAAATGAAAAACTGTTTTTT. Amino acid sequence: CASSGGTGVNEKLFF.